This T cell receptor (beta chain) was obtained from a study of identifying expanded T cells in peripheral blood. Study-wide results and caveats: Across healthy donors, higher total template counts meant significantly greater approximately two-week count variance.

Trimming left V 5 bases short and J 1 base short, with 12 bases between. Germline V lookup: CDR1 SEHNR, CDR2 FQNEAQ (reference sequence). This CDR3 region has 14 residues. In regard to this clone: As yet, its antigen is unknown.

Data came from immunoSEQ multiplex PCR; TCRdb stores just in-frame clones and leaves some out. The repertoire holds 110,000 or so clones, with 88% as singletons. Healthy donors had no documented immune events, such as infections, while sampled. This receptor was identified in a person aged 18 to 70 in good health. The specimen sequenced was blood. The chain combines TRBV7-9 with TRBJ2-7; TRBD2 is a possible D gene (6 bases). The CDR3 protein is CASSHEEGSYEQYF. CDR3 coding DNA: TGTGCCAGCAGCCATGAGGAGGGATCCTACGAGCAGTACTTC. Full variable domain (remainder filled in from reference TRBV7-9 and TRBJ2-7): DTGVSQNPRHKITKRGQNVTFRCDPISEHNRLYWYRQTLGQGPEFLTYFQNEAQLEKSRLLSDRFSAERPKGSFSTLEIQRTEQGDSAMYLCASSHEEGSYEQYFGPGTRLTVT.